A selection of T cell receptor beta chains follows, all from one sample in a study of OX40 agonist ivuxolimab in advanced cancers. Here immunoSEQ multiplex PCR was the method, and the copy in TCRdb shows in-frame clones only, minus some. The table records roughly 53,000 clones, about four fifths of them present only once. The source was CD4+ or CD8+ T cells sorted from blood, collected in a trial of the OX40 agonist ivuxolimab. These TCRs come from an adult with an advanced solid tumor such as melanoma, head and neck, liver or kidney cancer. CDR3s include the opening cysteine and the closing phenylalanine or tryptophan. Each record gives: D gene, J gene, V gene, clone size, CDR3 DNA, CDR3 protein. A D gene is named only where the DNA matches it firmly. Expanded clones are given a class, and other clones once, few, many or no size at all.

d_call: NA; j_call: TRBJ2-3; v_call: TRBV20-1; clone_size: NA; cdr3_nt: TGCAGTGTTTTGAGAGGGGATACGCAGTATTTT; cdr3_aa: CSVLRGDTQYF
d_call: NA; j_call: TRBJ1-1; v_call: TRBV6-5; clone_size: NA; cdr3_nt: TGTGCCAGCAGTTACGGGTTGGCCACTGAAGCTTTCTTT; cdr3_aa: CASSYGLATEAFF
d_call: TRBD1; j_call: TRBJ2-7; v_call: TRBV7-2; clone_size: once; cdr3_nt: TGTGCCAGCAGACGGACAGGGAAGACCTACGAGCAGTACTTC; cdr3_aa: CASRRTGKTYEQYF
d_call: NA; j_call: TRBJ1-6; v_call: TRBV5-1; clone_size: NA; cdr3_nt: TGCGCCAGCAGCTTGGACACGTTCGTCAATTCACCCCTCCACTTT; cdr3_aa: CASSLDTFVNSPLHF
d_call: NA; j_call: TRBJ2-5; v_call: TRBV5-4; clone_size: NA; cdr3_nt: TGTGCCAGCAGCTTGTTTAGGGGAGGAGAGACCCAGTACTTC; cdr3_aa: CASSLFRGGETQYF
d_call: NA; j_call: TRBJ2-1; v_call: TRBV28; clone_size: NA; cdr3_nt: TGTGCCAGCAGTTTAATCCGGGACTCGCAGTTCTTC; cdr3_aa: CASSLIRDSQFF
d_call: NA; j_call: TRBJ1-1; v_call: TRBV29-1; clone_size: few; cdr3_nt: TGCAGCGTTGACAAGGGATCGAACACTGAAGCTTTCTTT; cdr3_aa: CSVDKGSNTEAFF
d_call: NA; j_call: TRBJ2-5; v_call: TRBV2; clone_size: NA; cdr3_nt: TGTGCCAGCAGGAAGGAGCTACGAATCCAAGAGACCCAGTACTTC; cdr3_aa: CASRKELRIQETQYF
d_call: NA; j_call: TRBJ2-2; v_call: TRBV4-1; clone_size: NA; cdr3_nt: TGCGCCAGCCGGGCTGCAGGCAGATCGAACACCGGGGAGCTGTTTTTT; cdr3_aa: CASRAAGRSNTGELFF
d_call: NA; j_call: TRBJ1-2; v_call: TRBV19; clone_size: NA; cdr3_nt: TGTGCCAGTAGTATAGCTGGGGGGTCTGGCTATGGCTACACCTTC; cdr3_aa: CASSIAGGSGYGYTF
d_call: NA; j_call: TRBJ2-7; v_call: TRBV5-4; clone_size: NA; cdr3_nt: TGTGCCAGCAGCTTGAGGGGGGCAGGGGACTACGAGCAGTACTTC; cdr3_aa: CASSLRGAGDYEQYF
d_call: NA; j_call: TRBJ2-7; v_call: TRBV7-2; clone_size: NA; cdr3_nt: TGTGCCAGCAGCTTAACTGGGCAGAGGAGCGAGCAGTACTTC; cdr3_aa: CASSLTGQRSEQYF
d_call: NA; j_call: TRBJ2-4; v_call: TRBV28; clone_size: NA; cdr3_nt: TGTGCCAGCAGCCCCCGAGGAGGGTTGGACATTCAGTACTTC; cdr3_aa: CASSPRGGLDIQYF
d_call: NA; j_call: TRBJ2-1; v_call: TRBV30; clone_size: few; cdr3_nt: TGTGCCTGGAGTTCGGACATATACAATGAGCAGTTCTTC; cdr3_aa: CAWSSDIYNEQFF
d_call: NA; j_call: TRBJ2-2; v_call: TRBV18; clone_size: NA; cdr3_nt: TGTGCCAGCTCACCAAGCGGGAACACCGGGGAGCTGTTTTTT; cdr3_aa: CASSPSGNTGELFF
d_call: NA; j_call: TRBJ1-2; v_call: TRBV18; clone_size: NA; cdr3_nt: TGTGCCAGCTCACGAGGAGTTGGGCGCACCTTC; cdr3_aa: CASSRGVGRTF
d_call: TRBD1; j_call: TRBJ2-7; v_call: TRBV20-1; clone_size: NA; cdr3_nt: TGCAGTGCTTTGACAGGGCGCGAGCAGTACTTC; cdr3_aa: CSALTGREQYF
d_call: TRBD1; j_call: TRBJ1-2; v_call: TRBV19; clone_size: NA; cdr3_nt: TGTGCCAGTAGACGTCCGGGACAGGGGGCCTCTTTCCTCTATGGCTACACCTTC; cdr3_aa: CASRRPGQGASFLYGYTF
d_call: TRBD2; j_call: TRBJ2-7; v_call: TRBV7-2; clone_size: NA; cdr3_nt: TGTGCCAGCAGCTTAGTCGCTAGCGGGGGCGAGCAGTACTTC; cdr3_aa: CASSLVASGGEQYF
d_call: NA; j_call: TRBJ2-1; v_call: TRBV4-3; clone_size: NA; cdr3_nt: TGCGCCAGCAGCCAAGAAATCAGGGTCTACAATGAGCAGTTCTTC; cdr3_aa: CASSQEIRVYNEQFF
d_call: TRBD1; j_call: TRBJ2-7; v_call: TRBV19; clone_size: NA; cdr3_nt: TGTGCCAGTAGTCCCGGGACAGGGGGTTCATACGAGCAGTACTTC; cdr3_aa: CASSPGTGGSYEQYF
d_call: NA; j_call: TRBJ1-1; v_call: TRBV5-1; clone_size: NA; cdr3_nt: TGCGCCAGCAGCTTATTACGGGGGAACACTGAAGCTTTCTTT; cdr3_aa: CASSLLRGNTEAFF
d_call: TRBD1; j_call: TRBJ1-2; v_call: TRBV28; clone_size: NA; cdr3_nt: TGTGCCAGCGGCCTTCGGGACAGGGAGATAAGCTACACCTTC; cdr3_aa: CASGLRDREISYTF
d_call: NA; j_call: TRBJ1-1; v_call: TRBV28; clone_size: NA; cdr3_nt: TGTGCCAGCAGTTTATGGAGGGTAGAAGGGATCACTGAAGCTTTCTTT; cdr3_aa: CASSLWRVEGITEAFF
d_call: TRBD1; j_call: TRBJ2-5; v_call: TRBV6-5; clone_size: NA; cdr3_nt: TGTGCCAGCAGTTTACAGGGGAGAGAGACCCAGTACTTC; cdr3_aa: CASSLQGRETQYF
d_call: NA; j_call: TRBJ2-7; v_call: TRBV5-6; clone_size: once; cdr3_nt: TGTGCCAGCAGCTTGGCAGGGCACGAGCAGTACTTC; cdr3_aa: CASSLAGHEQYF
d_call: NA; j_call: TRBJ1-2; v_call: TRBV7-9; clone_size: NA; cdr3_nt: TGTGCCAGCAGCTTAGCGTCCCAGGGGAGCTATGGCTACACCTTC; cdr3_aa: CASSLASQGSYGYTF
d_call: NA; j_call: TRBJ1-1; v_call: TRBV27; clone_size: NA; cdr3_nt: TGTGCCAGCAGGAGGACAGTGCTGAATGTTAACACTGAAGCTTTCTTT; cdr3_aa: CASRRTVLNVNTEAFF
d_call: NA; j_call: TRBJ2-5; v_call: TRBV11-2; clone_size: NA; cdr3_nt: TGTGCCAGTAGAATTGGGTTTGAGACCCAGTACTTC; cdr3_aa: CASRIGFETQYF
d_call: TRBD2; j_call: TRBJ2-1; v_call: TRBV2; clone_size: NA; cdr3_nt: TGTGCCAGCAGGGGGAACAGAGCGGGGGGCCGGAGCTTGTTCTTC; cdr3_aa: CASRGNRAGGRSLFF
d_call: NA; j_call: TRBJ1-2; v_call: TRBV5-6; clone_size: NA; cdr3_nt: TGTGCCAGCAGCTTGGGAACAGGCTTCTATGGCTACACCTTC; cdr3_aa: CASSLGTGFYGYTF
d_call: NA; j_call: TRBJ1-6; v_call: TRBV7-3; clone_size: NA; cdr3_nt: TGTGCCAGCAGCCTATGGACTGAGAATTCACCCCTCCACTTT; cdr3_aa: CASSLWTENSPLHF
d_call: NA; j_call: TRBJ1-1; v_call: TRBV18; clone_size: NA; cdr3_nt: TGTGCCAGCTCACCTCCCCAGGGGGAAGCTTTCTTT; cdr3_aa: CASSPPQGEAFF
d_call: NA; j_call: TRBJ2-2; v_call: TRBV30; clone_size: NA; cdr3_nt: TGTGCCTGGAAGACCGGCAGAACTAACACCGGGGAGCTGTTTTTT; cdr3_aa: CAWKTGRTNTGELFF
d_call: NA; j_call: TRBJ1-5; v_call: TRBV5-1; clone_size: NA; cdr3_nt: TGCGCCAGCAGCTTGGAAGGGTTCCCGCGGGGGGGCAATCAGCCCCAGCATTTT; cdr3_aa: CASSLEGFPRGGNQPQHF
d_call: TRBD1; j_call: TRBJ1-1; v_call: TRBV15; clone_size: NA; cdr3_nt: TGTGCCACCAGCAGAAGACAGGGGGGTGTCACTGAAGCTTTCTTT; cdr3_aa: CATSRRQGGVTEAFF
d_call: NA; j_call: TRBJ1-1; v_call: TRBV5-1; clone_size: NA; cdr3_nt: TGCGCCAGCAGCTCCTGGACAGTGGTCACTGAAGCTTTCTTT; cdr3_aa: CASSSWTVVTEAFF
d_call: TRBD1; j_call: TRBJ2-2; v_call: TRBV9; clone_size: NA; cdr3_nt: TGTGCCAGCAGCCCCCGCGGGACAGGGAACACCGGGGAGCTGTTTTTT; cdr3_aa: CASSPRGTGNTGELFF
d_call: TRBD1; j_call: TRBJ1-1; v_call: TRBV5-5; clone_size: once; cdr3_nt: TGTGCCAGCAGCTTGCTTGACAGGGGGCATACTGAAGCTTTCTTT; cdr3_aa: CASSLLDRGHTEAFF
d_call: NA; j_call: TRBJ1-1; v_call: TRBV2; clone_size: NA; cdr3_nt: TGTGCCAGCACTAGAGGGAATCGGGTAGTGAACACTGAAGCTTTCTTT; cdr3_aa: CASTRGNRVVNTEAFF
d_call: NA; j_call: TRBJ2-1; v_call: TRBV1; clone_size: NA; cdr3_nt: TGCACCAGCAGCCAAGTCACCCATTCCGCGGGAGGTTATCGCGATGAGCAGTTCTTC; cdr3_aa: CTSSQVTHSAGGYRDEQFF
d_call: NA; j_call: TRBJ1-2; v_call: TRBV19; clone_size: NA; cdr3_nt: TGTGCCAGTAGTAGGAGCAGGACCAGCTATGGCTACACCTTC; cdr3_aa: CASSRSRTSYGYTF
d_call: NA; j_call: TRBJ1-5; v_call: TRBV4-1; clone_size: NA; cdr3_nt: TGCGCCAGCAGCCAAGGCGAGGGGCCAAACAGCGGCAATCAGCCCCAGCATTTT; cdr3_aa: CASSQGEGPNSGNQPQHF
d_call: NA; j_call: TRBJ2-6; v_call: TRBV19; clone_size: once; cdr3_nt: TGTGCCAGTACTTCTCGCGGGGTCGGGGCCAACGTCCTGACTTTC; cdr3_aa: CASTSRGVGANVLTF
d_call: NA; j_call: TRBJ1-3; v_call: TRBV6-5; clone_size: NA; cdr3_nt: TGTGCCAGCTTGAGCTCTGGAAACACCATATATTTT; cdr3_aa: CASLSSGNTIYF
d_call: TRBD1; j_call: TRBJ2-1; v_call: TRBV10-1; clone_size: few; cdr3_nt: TGCGCCAGCAGTGAGGGGACAGGGGGACTTTTAAACTCCTACAATGAGCAGTTCTTC; cdr3_aa: CASSEGTGGLLNSYNEQFF
d_call: NA; j_call: TRBJ2-1; v_call: TRBV9; clone_size: NA; cdr3_nt: TGTGCCAGCAGCGTAGGAAGCGACCACTACAATGAGCAGTTCTTC; cdr3_aa: CASSVGSDHYNEQFF
d_call: TRBD1; j_call: TRBJ2-3; v_call: TRBV2; clone_size: NA; cdr3_nt: TGTGCCAGCAGTGAAGCTCTATTACGCAGGGGGAAGAGAACAGATACGCAGTATTTT; cdr3_aa: CASSEALLRRGKRTDTQYF